This TCR beta chain was recovered during a study of T cells expressing NK-cell markers. About this clonotype itself: The antigen remains unidentified.

TCRdb derives one entry per CDR3 protein from the 5' RACE reads, leaving out DNA. Seen in this sample are about 150,000 distinct CDR3 sequences; the ten most common clones hold about 39%. Broader study findings: There remained a lack of clarity about HCMV specificity of expanded NKG2C+ T cell clones.

The sequencing input was blood T cells: a sorted CD56 or NKG2C T cell subset, CD4+ or CD8+ T cells, or bulk PBMC T cells (not recorded which). The clonotype comes from a woman aged 45-65 years in good health.

The CDR3 sequence: CASSQTSGPSYNEQFF. This rearrangement joins TRBV4-1 to TRBJ2-1; the D call from TCRdb, TRBD2, cannot be confirmed without DNA. This CDR3 contains 16 residues. CDR1 MGHRA and CDR2 YSYEKL come from the germline V gene.